The clone carrying this T cell receptor (beta chain) was seen once. Its antigen remains unidentified. TCR beta libraries were built with iRepertoire HTBI primers and Arm-PCR of CDR3 regions. Authors' data handling: Identification yielded around 58 TRBV and around 15 TRBJ segments across samples. Each CDR3 protein is one row after TCRdb ran MiXCR on the multiplex PCR reads. The V and J calls come from TCRdb's annotation, not from the publication. Here the sample spans about 620,000 distinct CDR3 sequences, about 16% being singletons. Time point reported: newly diagnosed GD, antithyroid drugs for less than 3 months. PBMC-derived RNA was used for the TCR library. Graves' disease diagnosis relied on American Thyroid Association guidelines. The source of the sample is a study of regulatory T cells in long-lasting Graves disease. Study findings and constraints: Persistent patients shared more public clonotypes (roughly 2,500) than new patients (more than 900).

Deletions cut 5 bases from V and 6 bases from J, with 17 bases between. Germline loops: CDR1 LNHDA, CDR2 SQIVND (reference sequence). The CDR3 sequence is 15 residues long. Separately, the same data were catalogued under a study of T cells in Graves' hyperthyroidism and ophthalmopathy.

This sequence joins TRBV19 and TRBJ1-5, with TRBD1 as a possible D gene (6 bases). This receptor was identified in a woman in her twenties or thirties with Graves disease. The sequences come from peripheral blood mononuclear cells (PBMCs), collected at new diagnosis, from a patient treated with antithyroid drugs. The CDR3: CASSLTGTNAQPQHF. CDR3 coding DNA: TGTGCCAGTAGTCTAACCGGGACAAACGCTCAGCCCCAGCATTTT.